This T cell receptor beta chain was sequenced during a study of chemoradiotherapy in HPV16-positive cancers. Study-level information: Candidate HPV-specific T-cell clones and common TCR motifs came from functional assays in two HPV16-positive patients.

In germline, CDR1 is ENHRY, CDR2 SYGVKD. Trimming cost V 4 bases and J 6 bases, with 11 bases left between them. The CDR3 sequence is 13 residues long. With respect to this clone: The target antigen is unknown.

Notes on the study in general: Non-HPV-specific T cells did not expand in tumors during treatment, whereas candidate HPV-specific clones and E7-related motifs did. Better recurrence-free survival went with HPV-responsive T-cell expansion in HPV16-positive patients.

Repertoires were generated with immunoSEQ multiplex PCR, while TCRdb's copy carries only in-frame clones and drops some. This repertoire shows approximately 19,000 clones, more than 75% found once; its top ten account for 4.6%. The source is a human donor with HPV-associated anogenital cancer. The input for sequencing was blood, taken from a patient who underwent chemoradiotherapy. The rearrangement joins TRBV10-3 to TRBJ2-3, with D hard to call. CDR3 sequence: CAISGLLLDTQYF. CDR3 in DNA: TGTGCCATCAGTGGACTGTTATTGGATACGCAGTATTTT.